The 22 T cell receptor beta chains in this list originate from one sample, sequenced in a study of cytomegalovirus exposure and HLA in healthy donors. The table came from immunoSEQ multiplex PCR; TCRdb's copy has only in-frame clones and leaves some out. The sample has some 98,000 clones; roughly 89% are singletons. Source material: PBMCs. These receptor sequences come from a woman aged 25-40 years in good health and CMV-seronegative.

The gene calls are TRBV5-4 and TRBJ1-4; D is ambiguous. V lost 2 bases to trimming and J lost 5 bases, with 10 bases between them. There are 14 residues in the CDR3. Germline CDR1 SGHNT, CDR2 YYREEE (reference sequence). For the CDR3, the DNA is TGTGCCAGCAGCTTTTCCGGGAGGAATGAAAAACTGTTTTTT. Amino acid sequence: CASSFSGRNEKLFF.

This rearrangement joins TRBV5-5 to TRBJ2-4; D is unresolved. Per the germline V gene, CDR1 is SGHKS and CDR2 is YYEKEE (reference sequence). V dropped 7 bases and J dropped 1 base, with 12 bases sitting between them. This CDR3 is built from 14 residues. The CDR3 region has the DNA TGTGCCAGCGCTCTATTCGGGGCCAAAAACATTCAGTACTTC. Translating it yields CASALFGAKNIQYF.

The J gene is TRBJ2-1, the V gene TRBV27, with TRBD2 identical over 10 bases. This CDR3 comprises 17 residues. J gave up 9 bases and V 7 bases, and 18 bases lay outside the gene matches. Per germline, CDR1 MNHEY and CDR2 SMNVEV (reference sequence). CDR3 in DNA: TGTGCCAGCAACCTTCAGTTTGTTAGCGGGGGGCGAGGTGAGCAGTTCTTC. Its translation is CASNLQFVSGGRGEQFF.

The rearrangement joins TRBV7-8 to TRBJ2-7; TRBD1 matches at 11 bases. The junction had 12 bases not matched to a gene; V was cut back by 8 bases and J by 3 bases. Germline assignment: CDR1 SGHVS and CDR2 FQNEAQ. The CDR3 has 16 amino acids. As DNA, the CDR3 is TGTGCCAGCGGCCCGCGTGGTGGGACAGGGGGCTACGAGCAGTACTTC. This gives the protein CASGPRGGTGGYEQYF.

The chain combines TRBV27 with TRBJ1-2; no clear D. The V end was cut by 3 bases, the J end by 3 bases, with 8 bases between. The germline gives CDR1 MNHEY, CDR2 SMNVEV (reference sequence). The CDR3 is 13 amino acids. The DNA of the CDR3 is TGTGCCAGCAGTTTTTTAGGAGACTATGGCTACACCTTC. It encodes CASSFLGDYGYTF.

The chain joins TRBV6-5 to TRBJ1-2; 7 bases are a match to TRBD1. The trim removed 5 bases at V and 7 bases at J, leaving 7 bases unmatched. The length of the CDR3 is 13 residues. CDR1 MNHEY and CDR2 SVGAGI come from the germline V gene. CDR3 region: CASSQTGLLGYTF. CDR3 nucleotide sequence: TGTGCCAGCAGTCAGACAGGGCTCCTTGGCTACACCTTC.

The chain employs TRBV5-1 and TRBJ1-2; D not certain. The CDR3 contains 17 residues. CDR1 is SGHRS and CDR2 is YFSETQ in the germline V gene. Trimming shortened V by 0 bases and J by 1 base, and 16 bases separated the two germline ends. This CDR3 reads CASSLAISVRGNYGYTF. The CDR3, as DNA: TGCGCCAGCAGCTTGGCCATTAGTGTCCGGGGTAACTATGGCTACACCTTC.

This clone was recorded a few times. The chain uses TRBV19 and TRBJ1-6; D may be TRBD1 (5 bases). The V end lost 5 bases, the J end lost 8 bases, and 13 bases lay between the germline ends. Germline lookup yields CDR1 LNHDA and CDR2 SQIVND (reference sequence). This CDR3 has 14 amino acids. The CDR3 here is CASSRRGEDSPLHF. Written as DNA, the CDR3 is TGTGCCAGTAGTCGGCGGGGGGAGGATTCACCCCTCCACTTT.

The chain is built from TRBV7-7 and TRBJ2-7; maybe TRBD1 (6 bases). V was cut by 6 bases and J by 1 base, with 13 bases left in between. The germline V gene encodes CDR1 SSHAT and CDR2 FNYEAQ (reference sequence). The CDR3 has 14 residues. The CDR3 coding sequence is TGTGCCAGCAGTCTACCAGACAGGTCCTACGAGCAGTACTTC. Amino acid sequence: CASSLPDRSYEQYF.

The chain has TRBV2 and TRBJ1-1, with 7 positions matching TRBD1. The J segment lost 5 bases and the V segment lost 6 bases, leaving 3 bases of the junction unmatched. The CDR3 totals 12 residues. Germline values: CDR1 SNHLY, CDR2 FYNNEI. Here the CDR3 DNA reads TGTGCCAGCAGCCAACAGGGGACTGAAGCTTTCTTT. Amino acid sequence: CASSQQGTEAFF.

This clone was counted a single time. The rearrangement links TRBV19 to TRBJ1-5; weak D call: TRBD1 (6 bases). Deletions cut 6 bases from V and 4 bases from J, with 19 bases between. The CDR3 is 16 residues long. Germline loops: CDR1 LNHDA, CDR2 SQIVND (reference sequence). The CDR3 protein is CASRRQALFRNQPQHF. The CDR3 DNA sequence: TGTGCCAGTAGGAGACAGGCCCTATTTCGGAATCAGCCCCAGCATTTT. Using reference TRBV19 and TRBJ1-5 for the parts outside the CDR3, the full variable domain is DGGITQSPKYLFRKEGQNVTLSCEQNLNHDAMYWYRQDPGQGLRLIYYSQIVNDFQKGDIAEGYSVSREKKESFPLTVTSAQKNPTAFYLCASRRQALFRNQPQHFGDGTRLSIL.

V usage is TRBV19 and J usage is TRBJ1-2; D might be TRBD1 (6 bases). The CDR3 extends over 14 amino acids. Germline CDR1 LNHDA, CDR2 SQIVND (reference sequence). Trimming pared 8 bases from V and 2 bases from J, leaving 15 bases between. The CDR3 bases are TGTGCCAGTCAACGCAGGGGACCAAACTATGGCTACACCTTC. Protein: CASQRRGPNYGYTF.

This CDR3 reads CASSEGGGNTIYF. The CDR3 DNA follows: TGTGCCAGCTCCGAAGGGGGAGGAAACACCATATATTTT. The chain is built from TRBV6-5 and TRBJ1-3, with a tentative D call TRBD1 (6 bases). Germline V gene sequence: CDR1 MNHEY, CDR2 SVGAGI. The germline V and J ends were trimmed by 8 bases and 4 bases, with 12 bases remaining between them. The CDR3 covers 13 residues.

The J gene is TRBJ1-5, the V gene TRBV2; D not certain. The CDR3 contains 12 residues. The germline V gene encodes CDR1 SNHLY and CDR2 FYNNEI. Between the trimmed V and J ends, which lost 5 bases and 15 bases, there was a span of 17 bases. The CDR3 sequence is CASSKDSGDGHF. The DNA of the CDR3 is TGTGCCAGCAGTAAAGACTCGGGAGATGGGCATTTT.

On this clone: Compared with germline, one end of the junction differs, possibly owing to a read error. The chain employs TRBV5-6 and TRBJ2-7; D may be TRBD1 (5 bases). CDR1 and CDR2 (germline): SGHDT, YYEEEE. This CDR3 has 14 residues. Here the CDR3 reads CASSLPWGSSEQYF. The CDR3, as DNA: TGTGCCAGCAGCCTCCCATGGGGCTCCTCCGAGCAGTACTTC.

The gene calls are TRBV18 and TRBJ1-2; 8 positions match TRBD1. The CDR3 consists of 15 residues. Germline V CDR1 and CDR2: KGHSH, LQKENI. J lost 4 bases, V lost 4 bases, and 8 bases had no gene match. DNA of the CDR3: TGTGCCAGCTCACGGCCAACAGGGGGGACCTATGGCTACACCTTC. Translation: CASSRPTGGTYGYTF.

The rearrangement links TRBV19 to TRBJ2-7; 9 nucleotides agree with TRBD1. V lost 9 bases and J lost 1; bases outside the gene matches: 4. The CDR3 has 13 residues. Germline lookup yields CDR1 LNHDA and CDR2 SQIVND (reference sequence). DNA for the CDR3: TGTGCCAGCGGGACAGGGCGGTCCTACGAGCAGTACTTC. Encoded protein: CASGTGRSYEQYF.

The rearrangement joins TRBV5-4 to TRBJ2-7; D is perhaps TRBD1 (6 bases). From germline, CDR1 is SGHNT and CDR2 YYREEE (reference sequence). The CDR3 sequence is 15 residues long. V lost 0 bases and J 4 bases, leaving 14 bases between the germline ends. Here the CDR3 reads CASSLGQGPGYEQYF. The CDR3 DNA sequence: TGTGCCAGCAGCTTGGGGCAGGGGCCTGGTTACGAGCAGTACTTC.

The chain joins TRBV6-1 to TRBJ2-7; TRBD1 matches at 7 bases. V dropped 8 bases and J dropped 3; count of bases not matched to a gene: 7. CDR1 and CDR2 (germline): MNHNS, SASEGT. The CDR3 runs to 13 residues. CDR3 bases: TGTGCCAGCGGTTGGGACAGTGTCTACGAGCAGTACTTC. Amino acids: CASGWDSVYEQYF.

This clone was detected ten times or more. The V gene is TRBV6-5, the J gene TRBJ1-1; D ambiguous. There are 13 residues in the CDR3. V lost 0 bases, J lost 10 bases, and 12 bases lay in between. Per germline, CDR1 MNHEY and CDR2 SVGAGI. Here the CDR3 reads CASSYSSYERAFF. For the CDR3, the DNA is TGTGCCAGCAGTTACTCGAGTTATGAAAGAGCTTTCTTT.

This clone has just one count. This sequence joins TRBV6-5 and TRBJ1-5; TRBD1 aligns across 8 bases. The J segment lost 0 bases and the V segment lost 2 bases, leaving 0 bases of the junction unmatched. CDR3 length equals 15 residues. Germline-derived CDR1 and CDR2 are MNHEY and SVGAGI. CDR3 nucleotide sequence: TGTGCCAGCAGTTACGACAGGGGTAGCAATCAGCCCCAGCATTTT. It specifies CASSYDRGSNQPQHF.

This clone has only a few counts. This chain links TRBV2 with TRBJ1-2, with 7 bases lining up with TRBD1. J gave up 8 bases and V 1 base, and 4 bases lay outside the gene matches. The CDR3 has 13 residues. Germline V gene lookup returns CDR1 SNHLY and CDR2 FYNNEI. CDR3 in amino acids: CASSEEGARGYTF. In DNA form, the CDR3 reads TGTGCCAGCAGTGAAGAGGGGGCGAGGGGCTACACCTTC.